These 21 T cell receptor beta chains came from one sample sequenced in a study of spatial heterogeneity in lung cancer. Documented time point: sample taken at primary tumor resection. Unsorted whole RNA from tumor, nontumor lung or frozen PBMC underwent sequencing. TCRdb itself ran the 5' RACE reads through MiXCR, one entry per CDR3 protein. The sample has 20,000 or so distinct CDR3 sequences, around 3.2% seen once. The source was PBMCs, collected at surgery. The receptors here all came from a female donor with early-stage non-small cell lung cancer.

The CDR3 region is CASSQGATYGYTF. In DNA, the CDR3 is TGCGCCAGCAGTCAGGGGGCCACCTATGGCTACACCTTC. V and J are TRBV10-1 and TRBJ1-2, with 8 bases that match TRBD1. CDR1 and CDR2 (germline): WNHNN, SYGVQD (reference sequence). CDR3 length equals 13 residues. J lost 4 bases, V lost 5 bases, and 3 bases had no gene match.

This clonotype was seen repeatedly, ten times or more. The chain is built from TRBV7-6 and TRBJ2-3; D uncertain. CDR1 is SGHVS, CDR2 FNYEAQ, per germline. The CDR3 is 15 residues long. Trimming shortened V by 2 bases and J by 2 bases, and 11 bases separated the two germline ends. CDR3 loop: CASSLTEFTTDTQYF. DNA of the CDR3: TGTGCCAGCAGCTTAACGGAGTTTACCACAGATACGCAGTATTTT.

This clonotype was counted ten times or more. This chain uses TRBV3-1 with TRBJ2-5; 8 positions match TRBD2. The germline gives CDR1 LGHDT, CDR2 YNNKEL (reference sequence). Losses at the gene ends were 6 bases for V and 3 bases for J; bases not matched to a gene: 0. The length of the CDR3 is 12 residues. CDR3 coding DNA: TGTGCCAGCAGGGGACTAGAAGAGACCCAGTACTTC. Amino acid sequence: CASRGLEETQYF.

This clonotype turned up a few times. This sequence joins TRBV6-1 and TRBJ1-2; D ambiguous. CDR1 and CDR2 (germline): MNHNS, SASEGT. The CDR3 consists of 15 residues. V was pared by 7 bases and J by 4 bases, with 19 bases between. The CDR3 protein is CASTQGNSHPYGYTF. The CDR3 region has the DNA TGTGCCAGCACTCAAGGGAACAGCCACCCCTATGGCTACACCTTC.

Concerning this clonotype: It may be a read error: a sequence one base away is much more abundant. This chain links TRBV7-3 with TRBJ1-5; D gene uncertain. This CDR3 contains 18 residues. CDR1 is SGHTA and CDR2 is FQGTGA in the germline V gene. Between the trimmed V and J ends, which lost 7 bases and 7 bases, there was a span of 29 bases. CDR3 DNA: TGTGCCAGCACCCCTGTCTCTCCAGGAACCGGTCGGGAACAGCCCCAGCATTTT. Protein: CASTPVSPGTGREQPQHF.

This clonotype occurred many times. The rearrangement links TRBV20-1 to TRBJ1-2; a weak D match, TRBD1 (6 bases). Germline V gene sequence: CDR1 DFQATT, CDR2 SNEGSKA (reference sequence). The CDR3 sequence is 16 residues long. The V gene lost 6 bases and the J gene lost 4 bases, with 24 bases spanning the gap. Here the CDR3 reads CSALTRGRGAAYGYTF. The CDR3 nucleotides are TGCAGTGCCCTAACCAGGGGCCGGGGAGCGGCCTATGGCTACACCTTC.

The chain recombines TRBV24-1 with TRBJ2-2; D is undetermined. The length of the CDR3 is 14 residues. V lost 3 bases and J lost 13, with 17 bases in between. Germline CDR1 is KGHDR and CDR2 is SFDVKD. CDR3 DNA: TGTGCCACCAGTGATCCCCGGACGGCCGGCGTGCTGTTTTTT. As protein: CATSDPRTAGVLFF.

This clonotype was seen many times. The chain employs TRBV29-1 and TRBJ1-1, with a weak D call TRBD1 (5 bases). CDR1 is SQVTM, CDR2 ANQGSEA, per germline. V dropped 5 bases and J dropped 4 bases, with 17 bases sitting between them. The CDR3 is 14 residues long. As DNA, the CDR3 is TGCAGCGTTACCGGGGCCGCCATGGGCACTGAAGCTTTCTTT. Translated: CSVTGAAMGTEAFF.

The rearrangement uses TRBV7-9 and TRBJ1-2; tentative D call: TRBD1 (5 bases). Germline V lookup: CDR1 SEHNR, CDR2 FQNEAQ (reference sequence). The ends were cut back, 5 bases at V and 4 bases at J, with 17 bases in the middle. The CDR3 totals 15 residues. The CDR3 region has the DNA TGTGCCAGCAGCAATTCGGGACCAAGCGGCTATGGCTACACCTTC. Translation gives CASSNSGPSGYGYTF.

The genes are TRBV10-1 and TRBJ2-3; 13 bases agree with TRBD2. This CDR3 comprises 17 residues. The V segment lost 6 bases and the J segment 0 bases; nucleotides outside the gene matches: 6. The V gene's germline CDR1 is WNHNN and CDR2 SYGVQD (reference sequence). The CDR3 nucleotides are TGCGCCAGCAGCCGATGGACTAGCGGGAGTAGCACAGATACGCAGTATTTT. This codes for CASSRWTSGSSTDTQYF.

This clonotype has at least ten counts. This chain connects TRBV12-3 or TRBV12-4 to TRBJ2-3; no clear D gene. The CDR3 contains 18 residues. Trimming took off 3 bases at V and 0 bases at J, with 19 bases between the two ends. DNA of the CDR3: TGTGCCAGCAGTTTCCACTCCGGGCTACCGACTAGCACAGATACGCAGTATTTT. This codes for CASSFHSGLPTSTDTQYF.

This clonotype was recorded many times. The chain carries TRBV6-1 and TRBJ1-2; maybe TRBD1 (5 bases). The CDR3 covers 15 residues. The V gene's germline CDR1 is MNHNS and CDR2 SASEGT. V shed 0 bases and J shed 3 bases, with 11 bases lying between them. CDR3 nucleotides: TGTGCCAGCAGTGAAGCCTTAGGGGAAGACTATGGCTACACCTTC. Translation: CASSEALGEDYGYTF.

This clonotype has a handful of counts. This chain links TRBV7-3 with TRBJ2-2; 9 nucleotides agree with TRBD1. Germline lookup yields CDR1 SGHTA and CDR2 FQGTGA. Germline trimming cut 0 bases from V and 4 bases from J; bases unmatched to any gene: 6. The CDR3 runs 17 residues. CDR3 nucleotides: TGTGCCAGCAGCTTAACGTTCGCGGGACAGGGCACCGGGGAGCTGTTTTTT. It specifies CASSLTFAGQGTGELFF. Full variable domain (remainder filled in from reference TRBV7-3 and TRBJ2-2): GAGVSQTPSNKVTEKGKYVELRCDPISGHTALYWYRQSLGQGPEFLIYFQGTGAADDSGLPNDRFFAVRPEGSVSTLKIQRTERGDSAVYLCASSLTFAGQGTGELFFGEGSRLTVL.

This clonotype was recorded many times. The V gene is TRBV9, the J gene TRBJ2-1; 7 positions match TRBD1. The V segment lost 0 bases and the J segment 4 bases; nucleotides outside the gene matches: 7. This CDR3 comprises 16 residues. CDR1 SGDLS and CDR2 YYNGEE come from the germline V gene. CDR3 in amino acids: CASSVARGPLYNEQFF. In DNA form, the CDR3 reads TGTGCCAGCAGCGTAGCAAGGGGGCCCCTATACAATGAGCAGTTCTTC.

In its sample, this clonotype was seen many times. This chain uses TRBV7-2 with TRBJ2-7; 13 bases match TRBD2. CDR3 size: 15 residues. Germline CDR1 and CDR2: SGHTA and FQGNSA. V was clipped by 4 bases and J by 3 bases; unmatched bases: 3. In DNA form, the CDR3 reads TGTGCCAGCAGCTCGGGACTAGCGGGAAACTACGAGCAGTACTTC. This translates into CASSSGLAGNYEQYF.

This clonotype was counted ten times or more. This chain uses TRBV27 with TRBJ2-5; D remains ambiguous. Germline lookup yields CDR1 MNHEY and CDR2 SMNVEV (reference sequence). Trimming pared 4 bases from V and 2 bases from J, leaving 8 bases between. The CDR3 extends over 13 amino acids. CDR3 coding DNA: TGTGCCAGCAGTTCTCGGCCACAAGAGACCCAGTACTTC. Translation gives CASSSRPQETQYF.

The rearrangement links TRBV4-1 to TRBJ2-7; D unresolved. The germline V gene has CDR1 MGHRA and CDR2 YSYEKL. V was shortened by 0 bases and J by 5 bases, with 8 bases between the two germline ends. This CDR3 is built from 13 residues. The CDR3 DNA reads TGCGCCAGCAGCCAAGAGCCCACGGACGAGCAGTACTTC. It encodes CASSQEPTDEQYF.

This clonotype is termed medium-sized. The chain employs TRBV5-1 and TRBJ1-5; 7 bases map to TRBD1. The CDR3 runs to 15 residues. V lost 0 bases to trimming and J lost 7 bases; unmatched junction nucleotides: 7. Germline V gene sequence: CDR1 SGHRS, CDR2 YFSETQ. CDR3 in DNA: TGCGCCAGCAGCTTGGGAGACAGGGAGGAACAGCCCCAGCATTTT. This gives the protein CASSLGDREEQPQHF.

This clonotype was recorded at least ten times. J is TRBJ1-1 and V is TRBV9; D is ambiguous. The germline V gene encodes CDR1 SGDLS and CDR2 YYNGEE. CDR3 length: 12 residues. V was pared by 4 bases and J by 3 bases, with 7 bases between. DNA of the CDR3: TGTGCCAGCAGCAGCACGGACACTGAAGCTTTCTTT. It yields the protein CASSSTDTEAFF.

This clonotype has at least ten counts. V usage is TRBV10-1 and J usage is TRBJ2-2; D unresolved. CDR1 WNHNN and CDR2 SYGVQD come from the germline V gene (reference sequence). The V end was cut by 0 bases, the J end by 1 base, with 3 bases between. The length of the CDR3 is 14 residues. The CDR3 coding sequence is TGCGCCAGCAGTGAGTCGCAGAACACCGGGGAGCTGTTTTTT. Protein: CASSESQNTGELFF.

In this sample, this clonotype turned up many times. The rearrangement links TRBV7-9 to TRBJ1-4; no definite D call. Trimming left V 5 bases short and J 7 bases short, with 14 bases between. The CDR3 runs to 14 residues. CDR1 is SEHNR and CDR2 is FQNEAQ in the germline V gene (reference sequence). The CDR3: CASSPDPGSEKLFF. The CDR3 nucleotides are TGTGCCAGCAGCCCGGATCCCGGGAGTGAAAAACTGTTTTTT.